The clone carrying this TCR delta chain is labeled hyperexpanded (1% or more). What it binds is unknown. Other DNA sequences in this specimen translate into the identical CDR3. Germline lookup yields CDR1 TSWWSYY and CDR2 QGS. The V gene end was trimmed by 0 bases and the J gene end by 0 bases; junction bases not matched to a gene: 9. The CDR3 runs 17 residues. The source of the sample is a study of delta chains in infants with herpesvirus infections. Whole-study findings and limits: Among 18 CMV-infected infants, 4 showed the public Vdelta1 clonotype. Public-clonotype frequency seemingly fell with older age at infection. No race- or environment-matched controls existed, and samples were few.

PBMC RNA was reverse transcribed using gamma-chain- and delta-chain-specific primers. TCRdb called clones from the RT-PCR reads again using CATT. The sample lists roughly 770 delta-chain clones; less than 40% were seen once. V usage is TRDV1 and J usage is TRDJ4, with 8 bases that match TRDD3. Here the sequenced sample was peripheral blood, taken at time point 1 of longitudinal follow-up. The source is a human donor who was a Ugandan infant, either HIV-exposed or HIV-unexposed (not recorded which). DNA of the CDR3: TGTGCTCTTGGGGAACTGGGTCGTACTGGGGGGTCCAGACCCCTGATCTTT. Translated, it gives CALGELGRTGGSRPLIF.